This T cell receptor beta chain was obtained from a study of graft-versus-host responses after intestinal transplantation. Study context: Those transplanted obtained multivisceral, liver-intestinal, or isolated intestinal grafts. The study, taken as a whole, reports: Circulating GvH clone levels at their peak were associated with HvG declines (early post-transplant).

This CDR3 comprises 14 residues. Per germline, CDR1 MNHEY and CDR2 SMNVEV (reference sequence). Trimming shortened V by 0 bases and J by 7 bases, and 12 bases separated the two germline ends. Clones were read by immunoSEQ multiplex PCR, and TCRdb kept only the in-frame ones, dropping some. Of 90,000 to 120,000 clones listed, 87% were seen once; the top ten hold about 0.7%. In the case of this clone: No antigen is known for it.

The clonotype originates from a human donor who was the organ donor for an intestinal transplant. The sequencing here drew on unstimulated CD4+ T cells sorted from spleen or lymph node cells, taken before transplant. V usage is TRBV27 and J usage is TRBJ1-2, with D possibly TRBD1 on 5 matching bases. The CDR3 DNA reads TGTGCCAGCAGTTTATCGCGAGACAGTGGTGGCTACACCTTC. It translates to CASSLSRDSGGYTF.